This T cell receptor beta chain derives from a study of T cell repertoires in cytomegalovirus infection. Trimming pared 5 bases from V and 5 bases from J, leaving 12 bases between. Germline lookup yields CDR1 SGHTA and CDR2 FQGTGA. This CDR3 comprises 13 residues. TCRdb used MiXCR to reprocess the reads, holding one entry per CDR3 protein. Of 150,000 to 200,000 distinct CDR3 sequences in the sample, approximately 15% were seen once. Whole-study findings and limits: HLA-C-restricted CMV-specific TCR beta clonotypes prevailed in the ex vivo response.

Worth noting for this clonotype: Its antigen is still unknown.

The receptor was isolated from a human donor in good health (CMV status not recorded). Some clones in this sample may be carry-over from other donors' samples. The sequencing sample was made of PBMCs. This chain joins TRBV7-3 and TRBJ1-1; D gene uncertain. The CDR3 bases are TGTGCCAGCAGCCTTCATCCGGGGACTGAAGCTTTCTTT. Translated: CASSLHPGTEAFF. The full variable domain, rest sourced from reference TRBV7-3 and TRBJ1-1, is GAGVSQTPSNKVTEKGKYVELRCDPISGHTALYWYRQSLGQGPEFLIYFQGTGAADDSGLPNDRFFAVRPEGSVSTLKIQRTERGDSAVYLCASSLHPGTEAFFGQGTRLTVV.